The present T cell receptor (beta chain) was sequenced within a study of PD-1 blockade in mismatch repair-deficient tumors. The wider study: All were previously treated, progressing patients with around 12 mismatch repair-deficient cancer types. The study's findings and limits: Tumor-resident clones, often undetectable pretreatment in blood, expanded then contracted after pembrolizumab.

This CDR3 is built from 13 residues. CDR1 and CDR2 from the germline V gene are SGHTA and FQGNSA. Trimming shortened V by 1 base and J by 4 bases, and 4 bases separated the two germline ends. With respect to this clone: Antigen specificity is unknown.

Measured with immunoSEQ multiplex PCR; TCRdb has only the in-frame clones, and not every one. The repertoire holds 35,000 to 40,000 clones, with 70% to 80% as singletons. All patients were mismatch repair deficient, assessed by either PCR or immunohistochemistry. The TCR-sequenced patients were a few responders to pembrolizumab. Sequenced material: peripheral blood, taken 4 weeks after starting pembrolizumab. This clonotype was obtained from an adult with mismatch repair-deficient cancer. J is TRBJ2-2 and V is TRBV7-2; D is unresolved. CDR3 protein: CASSLDVTGELFF. The CDR3 DNA reads TGTGCCAGCAGCTTAGATGTCACCGGGGAGCTGTTTTTT.